This T cell receptor (beta chain) was captured by sequencing in a study of cytomegalovirus exposure and HLA in healthy donors. About the research overall: Drawn from HLA-typed donors, around 85 million unique TCRs were held in an early data release. General observations from the study: Most TCR sequences were uncommon, yet certain public TCRs appeared in many donors. Donor immune exposure was known only as CMV serostatus.

A few counts support this clone. Its antigen is undetermined. The PCR ran on 60 Vbeta and 13 Jbeta primers. Using immunoSEQ multiplex PCR, the repertoire was profiled, and TCRdb retains in-frame clones only, with some absent. The sample has some 150,000 clones, about 79% seen once; the top ten hold nearly 6.5%. This TCR was recovered from a man aged 40-55 years in good health and CMV-seropositive. The sample was PBMCs.

CDR3 in DNA: TGTGCCAGCAGCTCGTCTAGCGGGCAAGCCTACGAGCAGTACTTC. It codes for CASSSSSGQAYEQYF. This chain connects TRBV11-2 to TRBJ2-7; TRBD2 matches at 8 bases. The CDR3 loop spans 15 amino acids. From germline, CDR1 is SGHAT and CDR2 FQNNGV. J was trimmed by 2 bases and V by 4 bases; bases with no gene match: 7. The full variable domain, rest sourced from reference TRBV11-2 and TRBJ2-7, is EAGVAQSPRYKIIEKRQSVAFWCNPISGHATLYWYQQILGQGPKLLIQFQNNGVVDDSQLPKDRFSAERLKGVDSTLKIQPAKLEDSAVYLCASSSSSGQAYEQYFGPGTRLTVT.